This paragraph covers one T cell receptor beta chain sequence. Assay: immunoSEQ multiplex PCR; the TCRdb copy retains only in-frame clones and omits some. Of more than 15,000 clones listed, about 64% were seen once; the top ten hold 20% to 30%. The data belong to a study of cytotoxic CD8 clonotypes in ibrutinib-treated CLL. The germline CDR1 and CDR2 sequences are SEHNR and FQNEAQ (reference sequence). CDR3 length: 13 amino acids. Between the trimmed V and J ends, which lost 3 bases and 3 bases, there was a span of 9 bases. J is TRBJ2-7 and V is TRBV7-9; no clear D. This TCR derives from a human donor with chronic lymphocytic leukemia. Here the sequenced sample was PBMCs, taken after 12 months of ibrutinib treatment. The DNA of the CDR3 is TGTGCCAGCAGCTTTAATGATCGCTACGAGCAGTACTTC. This translates into CASSFNDRYEQYF.